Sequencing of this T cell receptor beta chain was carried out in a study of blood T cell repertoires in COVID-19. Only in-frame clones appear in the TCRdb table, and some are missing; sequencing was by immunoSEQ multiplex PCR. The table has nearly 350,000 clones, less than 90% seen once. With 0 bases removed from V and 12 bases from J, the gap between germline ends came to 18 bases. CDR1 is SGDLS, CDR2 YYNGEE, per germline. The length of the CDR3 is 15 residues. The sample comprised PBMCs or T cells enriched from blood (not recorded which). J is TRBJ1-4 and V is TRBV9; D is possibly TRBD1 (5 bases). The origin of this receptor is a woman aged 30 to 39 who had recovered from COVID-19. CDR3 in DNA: TGTGCCAGCAGCGTAGATGGAGGGGCCGCTAAGCAACTGTTTTTT. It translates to CASSVDGGAAKQLFF.